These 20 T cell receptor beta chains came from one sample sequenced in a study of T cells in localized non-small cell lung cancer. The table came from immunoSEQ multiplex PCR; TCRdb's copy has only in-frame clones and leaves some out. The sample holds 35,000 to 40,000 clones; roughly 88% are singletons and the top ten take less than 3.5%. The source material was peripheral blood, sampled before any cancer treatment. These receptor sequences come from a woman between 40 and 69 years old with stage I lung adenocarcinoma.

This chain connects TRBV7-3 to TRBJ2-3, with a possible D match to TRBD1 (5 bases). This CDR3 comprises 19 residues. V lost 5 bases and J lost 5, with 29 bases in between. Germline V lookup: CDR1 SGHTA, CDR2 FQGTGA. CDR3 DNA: TGTGCCAGCAGCCACCCGGAGACCAGCCCTCCACGGACACAAGATACGCAGTATTTT. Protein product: CASSHPETSPPRTQDTQYF.

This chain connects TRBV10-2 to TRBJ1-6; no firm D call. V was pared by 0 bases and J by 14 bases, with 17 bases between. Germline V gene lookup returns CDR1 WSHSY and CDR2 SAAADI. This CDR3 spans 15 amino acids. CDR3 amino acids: CASSESFGRPGTLHF. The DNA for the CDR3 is TGCGCCAGCAGTGAGTCCTTCGGGAGGCCGGGGACCCTCCACTTT.

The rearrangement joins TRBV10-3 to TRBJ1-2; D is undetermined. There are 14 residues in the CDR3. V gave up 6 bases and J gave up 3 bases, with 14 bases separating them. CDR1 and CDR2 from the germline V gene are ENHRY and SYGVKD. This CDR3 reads CAIRDGLTDYGYTF. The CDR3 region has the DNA TGTGCCATCAGGGACGGACTTACGGACTATGGCTACACCTTC.

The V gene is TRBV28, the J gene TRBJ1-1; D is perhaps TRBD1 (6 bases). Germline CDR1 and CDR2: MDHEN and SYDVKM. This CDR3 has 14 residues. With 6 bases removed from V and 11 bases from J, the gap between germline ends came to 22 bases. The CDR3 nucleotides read TGTGCCAGCAGATCCGGGGTACAGGGAGGAAAGGCTTTCTTT. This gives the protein CASRSGVQGGKAFF.

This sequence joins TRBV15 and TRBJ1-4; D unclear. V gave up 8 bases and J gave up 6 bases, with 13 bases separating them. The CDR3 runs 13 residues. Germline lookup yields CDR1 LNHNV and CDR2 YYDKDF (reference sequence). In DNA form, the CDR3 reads TGTGCCACCTCACGGCGGAGAGATGAAAAACTGTTTTTT. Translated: CATSRRRDEKLFF.

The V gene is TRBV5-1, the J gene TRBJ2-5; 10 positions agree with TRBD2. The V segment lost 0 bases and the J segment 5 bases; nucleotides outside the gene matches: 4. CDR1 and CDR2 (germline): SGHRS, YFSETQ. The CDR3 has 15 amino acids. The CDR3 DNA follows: TGCGCCAGCAGCTTGGCCGGGACTAGCGAGGAGACCCAGTACTTC. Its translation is CASSLAGTSEETQYF.

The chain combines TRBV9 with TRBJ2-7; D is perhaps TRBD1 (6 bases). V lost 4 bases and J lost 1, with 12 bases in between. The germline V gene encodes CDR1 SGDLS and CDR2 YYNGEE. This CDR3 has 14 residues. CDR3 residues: CASSPRQVSYEQYF. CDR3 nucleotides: TGTGCCAGCAGCCCTCGACAGGTTTCCTACGAGCAGTACTTC.

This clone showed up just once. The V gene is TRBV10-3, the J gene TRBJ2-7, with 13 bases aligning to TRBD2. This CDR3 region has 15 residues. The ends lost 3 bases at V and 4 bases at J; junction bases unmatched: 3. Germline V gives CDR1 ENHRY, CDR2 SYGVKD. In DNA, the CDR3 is TGTGCCATCAGTGAAGAACTAGCGGGAGGGTACGAGCAGTACTTC. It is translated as CAISEELAGGYEQYF.

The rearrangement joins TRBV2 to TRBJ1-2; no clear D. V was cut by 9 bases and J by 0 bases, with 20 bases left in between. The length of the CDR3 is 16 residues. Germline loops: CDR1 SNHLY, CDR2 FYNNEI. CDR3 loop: CARVSGPVGANYGYTF. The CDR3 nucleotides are TGTGCCAGGGTCTCGGGTCCCGTTGGGGCTAACTATGGCTACACCTTC.

The CDR3 DNA reads TGTGCCAGCAGCTCCCCAGGGAACTCACGGACCGGGGAGCTGTTTTTT. It specifies CASSSPGNSRTGELFF. The gene calls are TRBV7-9 and TRBJ2-2; a weak D match, TRBD1 (5 bases). Germline V gene lookup returns CDR1 SEHNR and CDR2 FQNEAQ (reference sequence). Trimming removed 4 bases from V and 5 bases from J, with 17 bases in between. The CDR3 has 16 residues.

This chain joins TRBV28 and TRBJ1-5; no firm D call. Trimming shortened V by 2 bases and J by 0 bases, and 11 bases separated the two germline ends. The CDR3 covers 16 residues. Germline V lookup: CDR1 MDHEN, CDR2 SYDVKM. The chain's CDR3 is CASSLPRPDSNQPQHF. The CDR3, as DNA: TGTGCCAGCAGTTTACCCCGCCCGGATAGCAATCAGCCCCAGCATTTT.

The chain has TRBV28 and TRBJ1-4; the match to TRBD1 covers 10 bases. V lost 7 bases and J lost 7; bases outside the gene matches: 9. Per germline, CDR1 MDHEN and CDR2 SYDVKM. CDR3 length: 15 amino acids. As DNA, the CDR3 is TGTGCCAGCACTCGACAGGGGGCGCGTACTGAAAAACTGTTTTTT. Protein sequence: CASTRQGARTEKLFF.

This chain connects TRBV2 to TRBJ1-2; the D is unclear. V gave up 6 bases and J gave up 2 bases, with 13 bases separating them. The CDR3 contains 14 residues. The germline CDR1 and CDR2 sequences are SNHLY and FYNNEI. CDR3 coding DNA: TGTGCCAGCAGCCAGGCCGTCCTAAACTATGGCTACACCTTC. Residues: CASSQAVLNYGYTF.

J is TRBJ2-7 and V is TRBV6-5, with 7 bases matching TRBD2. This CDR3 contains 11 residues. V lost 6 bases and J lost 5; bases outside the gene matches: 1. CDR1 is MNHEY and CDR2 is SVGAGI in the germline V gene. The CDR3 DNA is TGTGCCAGCAGCCTAGCGGACGAGCAGTACTTC. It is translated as CASSLADEQYF.

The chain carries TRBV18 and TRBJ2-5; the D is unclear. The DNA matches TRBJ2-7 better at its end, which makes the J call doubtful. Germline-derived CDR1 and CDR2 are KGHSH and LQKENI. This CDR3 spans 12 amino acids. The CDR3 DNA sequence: TGTGCCAGCTCACCAGCCGAGAACGAGCAGTACTTC. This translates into CASSPAENEQYF.

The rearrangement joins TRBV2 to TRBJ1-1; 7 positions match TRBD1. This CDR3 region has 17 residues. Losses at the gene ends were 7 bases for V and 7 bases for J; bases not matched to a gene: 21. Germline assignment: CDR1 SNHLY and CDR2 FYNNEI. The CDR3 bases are TGTGCCAGCACCAGACAAGCCGGGACAGTGGGTCGTAGTGAAGCTTTCTTT. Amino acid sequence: CASTRQAGTVGRSEAFF. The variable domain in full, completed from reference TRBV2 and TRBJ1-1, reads EPEVTQTPSHQVTQMGQEVILRCVPISNHLYFYWYRQILGQKVEFLVSFYNNEISEKSEIFDDQFSVERPDGSNFTLKIRSTKLEDSAMYFCASTRQAGTVGRSEAFFGQGTRLTVV.

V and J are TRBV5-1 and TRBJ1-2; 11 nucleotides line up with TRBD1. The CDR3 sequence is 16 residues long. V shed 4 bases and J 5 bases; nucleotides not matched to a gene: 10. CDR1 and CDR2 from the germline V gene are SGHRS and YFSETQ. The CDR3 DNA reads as TGCGCCAGCAGCCCTAATCCCGGGACAGGGGGGTATGGCTACACCTTC. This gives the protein CASSPNPGTGGYGYTF. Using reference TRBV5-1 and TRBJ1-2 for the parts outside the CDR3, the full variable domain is KAGVTQTPRYLIKTRGQQVTLSCSPISGHRSVSWYQQTPGQGLQFLFEYFSETQRNKGNFPGRFSGRQFSNSRSEMNVSTLELGDSALYLCASSPNPGTGGYGYTFGSGTRLTVV.

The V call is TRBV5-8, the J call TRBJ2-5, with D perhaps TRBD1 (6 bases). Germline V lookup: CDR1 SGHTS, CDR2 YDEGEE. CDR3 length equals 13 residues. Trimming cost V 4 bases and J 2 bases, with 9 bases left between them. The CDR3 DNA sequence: TGTGCCAGCAGCCGCGGACAGCAAGAGACCCAGTACTTC. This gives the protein CASSRGQQETQYF.

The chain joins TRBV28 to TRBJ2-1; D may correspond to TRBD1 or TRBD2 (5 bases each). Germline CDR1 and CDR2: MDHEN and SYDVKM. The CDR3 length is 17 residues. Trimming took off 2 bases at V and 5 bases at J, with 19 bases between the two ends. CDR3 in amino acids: CASSLALGTGTHNEQFF. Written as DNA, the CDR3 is TGTGCCAGCAGTTTAGCCCTAGGGACGGGCACACACAATGAGCAGTTCTTC.

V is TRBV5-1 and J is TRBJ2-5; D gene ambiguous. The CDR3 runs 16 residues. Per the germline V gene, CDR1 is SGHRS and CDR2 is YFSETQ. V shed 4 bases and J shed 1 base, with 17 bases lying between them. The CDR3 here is CASSPDPTGLQETQYF. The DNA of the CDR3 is TGCGCCAGCAGCCCCGACCCGACGGGTCTCCAAGAGACCCAGTACTTC.